This TCR beta chain was captured in a study of beta chain features in type 1 diabetes. Study in general: Age, gender, cell numbers and subset yield matched between patients and controls.

V shed 2 bases and J 1 base; nucleotides not matched to a gene: 4. The CDR3 consists of 16 residues. Germline loops: CDR1 KGHSH, CDR2 LQKENI. The whole isolated RNA underwent reverse transcription, so sequencing captured expressed TCRB transcripts. The protocol was immunoSEQ multiplex PCR, while the TCRdb copy is restricted to in-frame clones and leaves out a portion. In the table there are 150,000 to 160,000 clones, 11% of which are singletons. Each sorted fraction was over 95% pure. Study-level points and caveats: Here, the possible influence of HLA type (on TCRB rearrangement) remained unresolved.

In regard to this clone: Antigen specificity is unknown.

The rearrangement links TRBV18 to TRBJ2-5; 10 bases map to TRBD1. This clonotype originated in a young man in good health. Material: central memory CD4+ T cells from blood. CDR3 in DNA: TGTGCCAGCTCACCAGGGGACAGGGGTTCCCAAGAGACCCAGTACTTC. It translates to CASSPGDRGSQETQYF.